This T cell receptor (beta chain) was recovered during a study of early T cells in non-severe SARS-CoV-2 infection. Trimming removed 2 bases at V and 7 bases at J, with 21 bases between. From germline, CDR1 is DFQATT and CDR2 SNEGSKA (reference sequence). The CDR3 sequence is 15 residues long. MiXCR was run by TCRdb on the 5' RACE reads, yielding one entry per CDR3 protein. The sample yields fewer than 65,000 distinct CDR3 sequences, roughly 7.6% seen once. This clonotype has a count of ten or more. The chain links TRBV20-1 to TRBJ2-7, with D maybe TRBD1 (6 bases). The sequence came from an adult who was a healthcare worker with PCR-confirmed SARS-CoV-2 infection or an uninfected control (not recorded which). The sample here was whole blood, taken at baseline. The CDR3 sequence is CSARPRALNQGEQYF. CDR3 nucleotide sequence: TGCAGTGCTAGACCGAGGGCCCTCAACCAGGGGGAGCAGTACTTC.